Sequencing of this TCR beta chain was carried out in a study of regulatory T cells in long-lasting Graves disease. As for the study in general: The term persistent Graves' disease signified upward of 5 years on antithyroid drugs with positive TSH receptor antibodies.

Combining iRepertoire HTBI primers with Arm-PCR of CDR3 regions, the authors built TCR beta libraries. TCRdb used MiXCR to reprocess the multiplex PCR reads, holding one entry per CDR3 protein. Here the sample spans under 500,000 distinct CDR3 sequences, less than 25% being singletons. This clonotype was seen at least ten times. Its cognate antigen is unknown. Time point reported: persistent/refractory GD, antithyroid drugs over 5 years with positive TRAb. Following extraction of RNA from PBMCs, that RNA was used to make the TCR library. EDTA tubes were used for drawing approximately 8.4 milliliters of peripheral blood. Broader study findings: Among persistent patients, a larger number of public clonotypes were shared (about 2,800) than among newly diagnosed patients (roughly 910). A reduction in accuracy may have resulted from the small sample size.

The CDR3 has 14 amino acids. The germline CDR1 and CDR2 sequences are MDHEN and SYDVKM. V shed 6 bases and J shed 6 bases, with 17 bases lying between them. The sequences come from peripheral blood mononuclear cells (PBMCs), collected when the disease was refractory, from a patient treated with antithyroid drugs. The rearrangement uses TRBV28 and TRBJ2-5; TRBD2 is a possible D gene (6 bases). The clonotype originates from a female donor with Graves disease. CDR3 residues: CASRSPGRGKTQYF. The CDR3 DNA reads as TGTGCCAGCAGATCACCGGGACGGGGGAAGACCCAGTACTTC.